These T cell receptor beta chains were read from a single sample in a study of blood T cell repertoires in COVID-19. Using immunoSEQ multiplex PCR, the repertoire was profiled, and TCRdb retains in-frame clones only, with some absent. The sample yields roughly 390,000 clones, 80% to 90% seen once. The specimen sequenced was peripheral blood. The origin of the receptors is a woman aged 25 to 39 with COVID-19, enrolled during active disease. Each CDR3 is given with its conserved first and last residue. D genes are given only for firm matches. Size values are once, few and many counts, or a class for expanded clones, and some rows have none.

cdr3_nt,cdr3_aa,v_call,d_call,clone_size,j_call
TGTGCCAGTAGTCCCGTGGGAGGCACCGGGGAGCTGTTTTTT,CASSPVGGTGELFF,TRBV19,NA,NA,TRBJ2-2
TGTGCCAGCAGCTTCCCAGCGGGAACGGAGAACATTCAGTACTTC,CASSFPAGTENIQYF,TRBV7-2,TRBD2,NA,TRBJ2-4
TGTGCCAGCAGCGCCCAGGGGACCTCCAATACGCAGTATTTT,CASSAQGTSNTQYF,TRBV7-3,NA,once,TRBJ2-3
TGTGCCTGGAGTACAGGTCATGACTATGGCTACACCTTC,CAWSTGHDYGYTF,TRBV30,NA,NA,TRBJ1-2
TGTGCCAGCAGCCAAGGACTAGCGGGAGACGGCACCGGGGAGCTGTTTTTT,CASSQGLAGDGTGELFF,TRBV3-1/TRBV3-2,TRBD2,NA,TRBJ2-2
TGTGCCAGCAGCCGCGGACAGGGTTACAATGAGCAGTTCTTC,CASSRGQGYNEQFF,TRBV3-1/TRBV3-2,TRBD1,NA,TRBJ2-1
TGCGCCAGCAGCCAAGTTCTTAGCGGGAGCGGCTACAATGAGCAGTTCTTC,CASSQVLSGSGYNEQFF,TRBV4-1,TRBD2,NA,TRBJ2-1
TGTGCCAGTAGTCCGACAGGAACTAATGAAAAACTGTTTTTT,CASSPTGTNEKLFF,TRBV19,NA,NA,TRBJ1-4
TGTGCCAGTAGTATAGGGACTAGCGGGGTACAGTTCTTC,CASSIGTSGVQFF,TRBV19,TRBD2,NA,TRBJ2-1
TGCGCCAGCAGTGAGGGTAGCAACAAGCAGTTCTTC,CASSEGSNKQFF,TRBV10-1,NA,NA,TRBJ2-1
TGTGCCATCAGTGACCCCGGGACAGCGAACACTGAAGCTTTCTTT,CAISDPGTANTEAFF,TRBV10-3,TRBD1,NA,TRBJ1-1
TGTGCCACCAGCAAACAGGGAATCATGGCTGCGACCGGGGAGCTGTTTTTT,CATSKQGIMAATGELFF,TRBV15,NA,NA,TRBJ2-2
TGCGCCAGCAGCCAAGAGCCGGTAGGGGGCTACGAGCAGTACTTC,CASSQEPVGGYEQYF,TRBV4-1,NA,NA,TRBJ2-7
TGTGCCAGCAGCCCGACTAGGGACCGGAATAAGTATGGCTACACCTTC,CASSPTRDRNKYGYTF,TRBV3-1/TRBV3-2,NA,once,TRBJ1-2
TGCGCCAGCAGTGAGTGGGCTAGCGGGAGTTTTACAGATACGCAGTATTTT,CASSEWASGSFTDTQYF,TRBV10-1,TRBD2,NA,TRBJ2-3
TGTGCCAGCTCACCTATCCCAGGACAGAAGTCGTCCGGGGAGCTGTTTTTT,CASSPIPGQKSSGELFF,TRBV18,NA,NA,TRBJ2-2
TGTGCCAGTAGTAAACAAAGAGGACTCGGAAACACCATATATTTT,CASSKQRGLGNTIYF,TRBV19,NA,NA,TRBJ1-3
TGTGCCAGCAGCTTTTTACAGGGTGGATCGGCAGATACGCAGTATTTT,CASSFLQGGSADTQYF,TRBV5-6,NA,NA,TRBJ2-3
TGTGCCAGCAGTTTAAGGGGAGGCTACACCTTC,CASSLRGGYTF,TRBV12-3/TRBV12-4,NA,NA,TRBJ1-2
TGCGCCAGCAGTCAATCGAGGCACCTCAACACCGGGGAGCTGTTTTTT,CASSQSRHLNTGELFF,TRBV23-1,NA,NA,TRBJ2-2
TGCGCCAGCAGCCAAGACAGCGGGCAAAACACCGGGGAGCTGTTTTTT,CASSQDSGQNTGELFF,TRBV4-3,NA,NA,TRBJ2-2
TGTGCCAGCAGCGTAGGGACTAGCGAGAGCTACGAGCAGTACTTC,CASSVGTSESYEQYF,TRBV9,TRBD2,NA,TRBJ2-7
TGTGCCAGCAGCGGAGCGGGGGCGAACACCGGGGAGCTGTTTTTT,CASSGAGANTGELFF,TRBV9,TRBD2,NA,TRBJ2-2
TGTGCCAGCAGCCAAGAAGGGACAGGACAAGAGACCCAGTACTTC,CASSQEGTGQETQYF,TRBV4-2,TRBD1,NA,TRBJ2-5
TGCGCCAGCACCGAAGACGGCGGGGCGGAGGGCTACACCTTC,CASTEDGGAEGYTF,TRBV5-1,NA,NA,TRBJ1-2
TGTGCCAGCAGTTACTCGCGGGGAGGCACTGAAGCTTTCTTT,CASSYSRGGTEAFF,TRBV6-2/TRBV6-3,NA,few,TRBJ1-1
TGTGCCAGCAGCGTAGCGGGGACTAGATCCAACGAGCAGTACTTC,CASSVAGTRSNEQYF,TRBV9,TRBD2,NA,TRBJ2-7
TGTGCCAGCAGCCAAGCCGACCCCAGGCTTGGCGGCTACACCTTC,CASSQADPRLGGYTF,TRBV14,NA,few,TRBJ1-2
TGTGCCAGCAGTGAACGACAGGTGTACAATGAGCAGTTCTTC,CASSERQVYNEQFF,TRBV25-1,NA,few,TRBJ2-1
TGTGCCAGCAGTTACCAGACTAGCGGGAGTTCCTACGAGCAGTACTTC,CASSYQTSGSSYEQYF,TRBV6-2/TRBV6-3,TRBD2,once,TRBJ2-7
TGCGCCAGCAGCCTGACAGGGTATGCCACTGAAGCTTTCTTT,CASSLTGYATEAFF,TRBV4-1,TRBD1,NA,TRBJ1-1
TGTGCCAGCAGTGAATCCGGGGCTGAAGCTTTCTTT,CASSESGAEAFF,TRBV2,NA,NA,TRBJ1-1
TGTGCCAGCAGCCGTGAGCGGGCCTACAATGAGCAGTTCTTC,CASSRERAYNEQFF,TRBV14,NA,NA,TRBJ2-1
TGTGCCAGTAGTCCCTGGACAGGGGCTGGGGCCAACGTCCTGACTTTC,CASSPWTGAGANVLTF,TRBV19,TRBD1,NA,TRBJ2-6
TGCGCCAGCAGTGCCTTCGGCGGTCATGCTAGCACAGATACGCAGTATTTT,CASSAFGGHASTDTQYF,TRBV5-1,NA,NA,TRBJ2-3
TGCGCCAGCAGCGGGGAGGGGCTCGGGACCCAGTACTTC,CASSGEGLGTQYF,TRBV5-1,TRBD2,NA,TRBJ2-5
TGTGCCACCAGCAGAGACAGGCTGCACTCTGGAAACACCATATATTTT,CATSRDRLHSGNTIYF,TRBV15,NA,NA,TRBJ1-3
TGTGCCAGCAGCTTAGAACTAGCGGGAGGCTACGAGCAGTACTTC,CASSLELAGGYEQYF,TRBV7-2,TRBD2,NA,TRBJ2-7
TGTGCCAGCAGCTCGACGGGAGCGGGGTACAATGAGCAGTTCTTC,CASSSTGAGYNEQFF,TRBV11-3,TRBD2,NA,TRBJ2-1
TGTGCCAGCAGCTTAACAAGCGGGAGGGCATCCGATACGCAGTATTTT,CASSLTSGRASDTQYF,TRBV7-9,TRBD2,NA,TRBJ2-3
TGTGCCAGCAGTTTAATAGGGGATAATTCACCCCTCCACTTT,CASSLIGDNSPLHF,TRBV28,NA,NA,TRBJ1-6